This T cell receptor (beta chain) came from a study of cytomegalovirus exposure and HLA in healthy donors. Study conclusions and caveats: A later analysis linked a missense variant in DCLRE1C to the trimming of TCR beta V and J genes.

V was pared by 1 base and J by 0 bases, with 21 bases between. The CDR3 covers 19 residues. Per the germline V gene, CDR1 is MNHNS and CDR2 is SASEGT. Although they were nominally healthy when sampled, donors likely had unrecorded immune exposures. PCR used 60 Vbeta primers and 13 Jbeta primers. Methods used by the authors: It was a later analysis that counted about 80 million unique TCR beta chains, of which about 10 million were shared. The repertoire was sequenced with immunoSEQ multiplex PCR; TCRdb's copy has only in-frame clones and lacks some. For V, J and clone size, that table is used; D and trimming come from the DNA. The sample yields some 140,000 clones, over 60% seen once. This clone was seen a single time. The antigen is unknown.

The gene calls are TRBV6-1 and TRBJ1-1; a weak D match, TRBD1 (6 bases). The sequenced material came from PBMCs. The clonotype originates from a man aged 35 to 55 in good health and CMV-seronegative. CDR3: CASSEELYYRDPVNTEAFF. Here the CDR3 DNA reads TGTGCCAGCAGTGAAGAACTATATTACAGGGACCCCGTGAACACTGAAGCTTTCTTT.